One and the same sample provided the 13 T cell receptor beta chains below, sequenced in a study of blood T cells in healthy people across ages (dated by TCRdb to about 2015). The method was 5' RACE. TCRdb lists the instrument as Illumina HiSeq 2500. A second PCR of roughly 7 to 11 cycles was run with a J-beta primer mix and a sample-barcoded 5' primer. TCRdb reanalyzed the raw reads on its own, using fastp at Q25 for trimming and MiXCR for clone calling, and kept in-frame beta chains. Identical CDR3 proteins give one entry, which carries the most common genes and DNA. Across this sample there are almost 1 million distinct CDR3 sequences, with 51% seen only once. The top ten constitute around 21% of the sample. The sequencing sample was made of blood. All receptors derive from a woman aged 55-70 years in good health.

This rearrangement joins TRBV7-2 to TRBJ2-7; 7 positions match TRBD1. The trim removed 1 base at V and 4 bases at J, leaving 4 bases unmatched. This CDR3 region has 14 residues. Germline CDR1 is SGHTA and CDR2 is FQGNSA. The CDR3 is CASSLDLRGYEQYF. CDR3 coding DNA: TGTGCCAGCAGCTTAGATCTCAGGGGGTACGAGCAGTACTTC.

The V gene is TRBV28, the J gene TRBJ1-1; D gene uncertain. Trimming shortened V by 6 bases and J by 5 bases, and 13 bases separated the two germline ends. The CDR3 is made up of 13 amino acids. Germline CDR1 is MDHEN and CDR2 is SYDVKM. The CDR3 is CASSWSHATEAFF. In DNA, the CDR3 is TGTGCCAGCAGCTGGTCCCATGCGACTGAAGCTTTCTTT.

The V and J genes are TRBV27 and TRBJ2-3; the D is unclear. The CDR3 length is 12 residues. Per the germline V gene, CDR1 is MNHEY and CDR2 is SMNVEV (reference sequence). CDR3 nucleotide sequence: TGTACCTCGGGCGAACGAACAGATACGCAGTATTTT. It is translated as CTSGERTDTQYF.

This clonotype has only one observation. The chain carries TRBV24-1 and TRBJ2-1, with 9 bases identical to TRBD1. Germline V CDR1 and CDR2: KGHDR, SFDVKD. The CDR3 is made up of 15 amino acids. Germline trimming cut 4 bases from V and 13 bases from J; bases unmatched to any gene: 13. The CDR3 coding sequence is TGTGCCACCAGTGACCCAGGGGACAGGGACCGAACACAGTTCTTC. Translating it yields CATSDPGDRDRTQFF.

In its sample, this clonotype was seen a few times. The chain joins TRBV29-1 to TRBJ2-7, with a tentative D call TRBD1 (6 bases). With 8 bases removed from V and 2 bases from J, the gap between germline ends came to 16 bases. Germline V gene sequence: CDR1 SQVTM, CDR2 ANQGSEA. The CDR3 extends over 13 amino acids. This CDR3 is CSTTGPLPYEQYF. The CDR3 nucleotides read TGCAGCACTACAGGGCCGTTGCCCTACGAGCAGTACTTC.

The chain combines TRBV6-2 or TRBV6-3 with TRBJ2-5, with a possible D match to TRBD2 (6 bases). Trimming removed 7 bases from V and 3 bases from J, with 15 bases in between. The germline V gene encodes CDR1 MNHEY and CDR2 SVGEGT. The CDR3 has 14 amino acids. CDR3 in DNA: TGTGCCAGCACTCCAAGGGGACTTGAAGAGACCCAGTACTTC. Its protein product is CASTPRGLEETQYF.

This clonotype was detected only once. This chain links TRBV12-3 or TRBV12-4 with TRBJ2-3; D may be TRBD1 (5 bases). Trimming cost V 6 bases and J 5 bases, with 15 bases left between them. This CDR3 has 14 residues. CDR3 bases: TGTGCCAGCAGAGGGGCGCACTATGAAGATACGCAGTATTTT. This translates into CASRGAHYEDTQYF.

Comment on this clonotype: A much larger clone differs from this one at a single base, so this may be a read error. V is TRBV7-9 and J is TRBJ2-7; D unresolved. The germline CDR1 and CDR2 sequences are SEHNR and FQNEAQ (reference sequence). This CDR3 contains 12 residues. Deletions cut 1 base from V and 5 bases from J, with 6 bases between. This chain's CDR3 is CASSLDFHEQYF. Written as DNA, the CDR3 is TGTGCCAGCAGCTTAGACTTCCACGAGCAGTACTTC.

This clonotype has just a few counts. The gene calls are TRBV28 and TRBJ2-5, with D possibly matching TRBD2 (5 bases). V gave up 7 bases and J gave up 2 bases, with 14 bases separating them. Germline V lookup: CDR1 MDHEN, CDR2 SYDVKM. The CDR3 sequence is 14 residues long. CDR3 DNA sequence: TGTGCCAGCAATGGAAGCGGCCCTCAAGAGACCCAGTACTTC. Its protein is CASNGSGPQETQYF.

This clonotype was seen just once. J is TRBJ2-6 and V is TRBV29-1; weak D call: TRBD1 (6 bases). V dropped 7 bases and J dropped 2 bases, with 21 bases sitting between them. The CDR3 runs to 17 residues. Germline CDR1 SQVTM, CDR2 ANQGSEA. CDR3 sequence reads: CSARVEGEGTGANVLTF. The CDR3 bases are TGCAGCGCTAGGGTCGAGGGGGAAGGAACTGGGGCCAACGTCCTGACTTTC.

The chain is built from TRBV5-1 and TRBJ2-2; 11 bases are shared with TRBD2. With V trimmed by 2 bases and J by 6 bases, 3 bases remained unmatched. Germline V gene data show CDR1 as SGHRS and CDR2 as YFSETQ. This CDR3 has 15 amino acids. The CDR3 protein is CASSFTSGSPGELFF. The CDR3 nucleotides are TGCGCCAGCAGCTTCACTAGCGGGAGCCCCGGGGAGCTGTTTTTT.

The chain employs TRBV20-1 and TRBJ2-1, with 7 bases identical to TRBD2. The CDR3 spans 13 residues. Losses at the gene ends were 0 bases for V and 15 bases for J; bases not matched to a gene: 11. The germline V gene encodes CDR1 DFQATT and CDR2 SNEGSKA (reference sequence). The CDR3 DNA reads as TGCAGTGCTAGAGACGGCGGGACTACGAGGCCGTTCTTC. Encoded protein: CSARDGGTTRPFF.

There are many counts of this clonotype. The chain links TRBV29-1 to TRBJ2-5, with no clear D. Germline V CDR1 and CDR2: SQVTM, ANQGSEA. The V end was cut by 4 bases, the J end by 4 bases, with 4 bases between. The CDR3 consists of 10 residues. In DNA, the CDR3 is TGCAGCGTTGCGGTAGAGACCCAGTACTTC. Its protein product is CSVAVETQYF. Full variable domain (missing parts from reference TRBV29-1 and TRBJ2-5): SAVISQKPSRDICQRGTSLTIQCQVDSQVTMMFWYRQQPGQSLTLIATANQGSEATYESGFVIDKFPISRPNLTFSTLTVSNMSPEDSSIYLCSVAVETQYFGPGTRLLVL.